These T cell receptor beta chains were read from a single sample in a study of OX40 agonist ivuxolimab in advanced cancers. Measured with immunoSEQ multiplex PCR; TCRdb has only the in-frame clones, and not every one. The sample has approximately 13,000 clones, 82% seen once. The sample consisted of CD4+ or CD8+ T cells sorted from blood, taken in a trial of the OX40 agonist ivuxolimab. These TCRs come from an adult with an advanced solid tumor such as melanoma, head and neck, liver or kidney cancer. Both conserved end residues are part of each CDR3. Fields, in order: CDR3 protein, CDR3 DNA, V gene, J gene, clone size, D gene. A D gene is named only where the DNA matches it firmly. Only part of the rows carry a size: once, few, many, or a class if the clone is expanded.

CDR3 protein: CASSVGSGPYNEQFF
CDR3 DNA: TGTGCCAGCAGTGTAGGGAGCGGGCCATACAATGAGCAGTTCTTC
V gene: TRBV6-4
J gene: TRBJ2-1
clone size: .
D gene: .

CDR3 protein: CASTYDRGAYEQYF
CDR3 DNA: TGTGCCAGCACTTACGACAGGGGAGCCTACGAGCAGTACTTC
V gene: TRBV6-5
J gene: TRBJ2-7
clone size: .
D gene: TRBD1

CDR3 protein: CASSLEAGITDTQYF
CDR3 DNA: TGTGCCAGCAGCTTAGAGGCGGGAATCACAGATACGCAGTATTTT
V gene: TRBV7-9
J gene: TRBJ2-3
clone size: .
D gene: .

CDR3 protein: CASSLAAYEQYF
CDR3 DNA: TGTGCCAGCAGTTTAGCAGCCTACGAGCAGTACTTC
V gene: TRBV28
J gene: TRBJ2-7
clone size: .
D gene: .

CDR3 protein: CASSLIYEQYF
CDR3 DNA: TGTGCCAGCAGTTTAATTTACGAGCAGTACTTC
V gene: TRBV28
J gene: TRBJ2-7
clone size: .
D gene: .

CDR3 protein: CASSLAWGGYTF
CDR3 DNA: TGTGCCAGCAGCTTAGCCTGGGGTGGCTACACCTTC
V gene: TRBV7-9
J gene: TRBJ1-2
clone size: .
D gene: .

CDR3 protein: CASSARGGASRSPLHF
CDR3 DNA: TGTGCCAGCAGCGCTAGGGGAGGGGCAAGTCGGTCACCCCTCCACTTT
V gene: TRBV9
J gene: TRBJ1-6
clone size: few
D gene: .

CDR3 protein: CASSLEREAFF
CDR3 DNA: TGTGCCAGCAGCTTGGAGAGAGAAGCTTTCTTT
V gene: TRBV5-6
J gene: TRBJ1-1
clone size: .
D gene: .

CDR3 protein: CASSLVHTEAFF
CDR3 DNA: TGTGCCAGCAGCTTAGTCCACACTGAAGCTTTCTTT
V gene: TRBV5-5
J gene: TRBJ1-1
clone size: .
D gene: .

CDR3 protein: CAWSVLADHYEQYF
CDR3 DNA: TGTGCCTGGAGTGTACTCGCGGACCACTACGAGCAGTACTTC
V gene: TRBV30
J gene: TRBJ2-7
clone size: .
D gene: .